Each of the 17 T cell receptor beta chains below was sequenced from the same sample in a study of blood T cell repertoires in COVID-19. Assay: immunoSEQ multiplex PCR; the TCRdb copy retains only in-frame clones and omits some. The sample shows more than 90,000 clones, around 85% of them seen only once. Sequencing was carried out using peripheral blood. These receptor sequences come from a woman in her 70s with active or convalescent COVID-19.

The rearrangement uses TRBV3-1 (or the pseudogene TRBV3-2) and TRBJ2-1; D not resolved. CDR1 is LGHDT, CDR2 YNNKEL, per germline (reference sequence). The V end was cut by 4 bases, the J end by 0 bases, with 16 bases between. CDR3 length: 17 amino acids. The CDR3 sequence is CASSRVGSPSSYNEQFF. The CDR3, as DNA: TGTGCCAGCAGCCGGGTGGGCAGTCCCAGCTCCTACAATGAGCAGTTCTTC.

As for this clone: One junction end does not reproduce the germline sequence, and a read error may be involved. The chain recombines TRBV7-7 with TRBJ2-1; 8 bases align to TRBD2. CDR3 length: 15 residues. Germline V CDR1 and CDR2: SSHAT, FNYEAQ (reference sequence). The CDR3 sequence is CASSPGTSDYNEQFF. CDR3 nucleotide sequence: TGTGCTAGCAGCCCCGGGACTAGTGACTACAATGAGCAGTTCTTC.

Only a few counts were recorded for this clone. CDR3 amino acids: CASSTGYNSPLHF. The CDR3 DNA is TGTGCCAGCAGTACAGGTTATAATTCACCCCTCCACTTT. The rearrangement links TRBV12-3 or TRBV12-4 to TRBJ1-6; perhaps TRBD1 as D (5 bases). The CDR3 extends over 13 amino acids. V shed 5 bases and J shed 4 bases, with 6 bases lying between them.

The chain couples TRBV6-6 to TRBJ2-2; no firm D call. The CDR3 contains 14 residues. The ends were cut back, 6 bases at V and 3 bases at J, with 11 bases in the middle. Germline V lookup: CDR1 MNHNY, CDR2 SVGAGI (reference sequence). CDR3 protein: CASRPFPDTGELFF. The CDR3, as DNA: TGTGCCAGCAGGCCCTTTCCGGACACCGGGGAGCTGTTTTTT.

The rearrangement joins TRBV5-6 to TRBJ2-7, with a tentative D call TRBD2 (6 bases). V was cut by 0 bases and J by 0 bases, with 10 bases left in between. Germline V gives CDR1 SGHDT, CDR2 YYEEEE. The CDR3 has 15 residues. This CDR3 reads CASSLGGGASYEQYF. DNA of the CDR3: TGTGCCAGCAGCTTGGGCGGCGGGGCCTCCTACGAGCAGTACTTC.

The CDR3 loop reads CASSLDRVQGHQPQHF. CDR3 DNA: TGTGCCAGCAGCTTAGATCGGGTACAGGGACATCAGCCCCAGCATTTT. The chain couples TRBV7-2 to TRBJ1-5; D might be TRBD1 (6 bases). The CDR3 runs to 16 residues. Germline values: CDR1 SGHTA, CDR2 FQGNSA. V lost 1 base to trimming and J lost 5 bases, with 15 bases between them.

This chain connects TRBV7-2 to TRBJ2-1; 8 bases match TRBD2. J lost 10 bases, V lost 1 base, and 9 bases had no gene match. Germline V gene lookup returns CDR1 SGHTA and CDR2 FQGNSA. The CDR3 contains 15 residues. CDR3 protein: CASSLGTKAGAEQFF. In nucleotides, the CDR3 is TGTGCCAGCAGCTTAGGGACTAAAGCGGGGGCAGAGCAGTTCTTC.

This chain joins TRBV4-3 and TRBJ2-7, with D uncertain. The germline V gene encodes CDR1 LGHNA and CDR2 YSLEER. Trimming stripped 0 bases from V and 6 bases from J, with 15 bases between. The CDR3 is 15 amino acids. Here the CDR3 reads CASSQDEIRGSEQYF. The CDR3 bases are TGCGCCAGCAGCCAAGATGAGATTAGAGGTTCCGAGCAGTACTTC.

The chain carries TRBV14 and TRBJ2-5; no definite D call. The germline CDR1 and CDR2 sequences are SGHDN and FVKESK. The CDR3 is 14 amino acids. V lost 1 base and J lost 1, with 7 bases in between. The CDR3 protein is CASSQAQIQETQYF. Written as DNA, the CDR3 is TGTGCCAGCAGCCAAGCCCAGATCCAAGAGACCCAGTACTTC. The whole variable domain, filled in from reference TRBV14 and TRBJ2-5, reads EAGVTQFPSHSVIEKGQTVTLRCDPISGHDNLYWYRRVMGKEIKFLLHFVKESKQDESGMPNNRFLAERTGGTYSTLKVQPAELEDSGVYFCASSQAQIQETQYFGPGTRLLVL.

The rearrangement uses TRBV7-8 and TRBJ1-6; D gene uncertain. V was clipped by 5 bases and J by 8 bases, with 13 bases between them. The germline CDR1 and CDR2 sequences are SGHVS and FQNEAQ. The CDR3 contains 14 residues. The chain's CDR3 is CASSPGGFHSPLHF. The CDR3 DNA follows: TGTGCCAGCAGCCCCGGAGGGTTCCATTCACCCCTCCACTTT.

CDR3 amino acids: CASSVDRDYEQYF. CDR3 coding DNA: TGTGCCAGCTCAGTGGACAGGGACTACGAGCAGTACTTC. The rearrangement joins TRBV18 to TRBJ2-7, with 8 nucleotides matching TRBD1. CDR3 length: 13 amino acids. Germline assignment: CDR1 KGHSH and CDR2 LQKENI. The ends lost 5 bases at V and 3 bases at J; junction bases unmatched: 3.

The chain joins TRBV29-1 to TRBJ1-5; 10 bases line up with TRBD1. CDR1 and CDR2 from the germline V gene are SQVTM and ANQGSEA. The CDR3 spans 15 residues. The V and J ends lost 5 bases and 2 bases, in that order; junction bases with no gene match: 6. The CDR3 bases are TGCAGCGTTATGGACAGGGGGTTTGGCAATCAGCCCCAGCATTTT. Its protein is CSVMDRGFGNQPQHF.

This sequence joins TRBV5-4 and TRBJ2-7, with 7 nucleotides matching TRBD2. This CDR3 spans 16 amino acids. V gave up 0 bases and J gave up 0 bases; unmatched junction bases: 6. Looked up from germline, CDR1 is SGHNT and CDR2 is YYREEE (reference sequence). The CDR3 here is CASSLVLSGFSYEQYF. CDR3 nucleotides: TGTGCCAGCAGCTTGGTTCTTAGCGGGTTCTCCTACGAGCAGTACTTC.

V gene TRBV24-1 combines with J gene TRBJ1-3; TRBD1 aligns across 7 bases. The CDR3 contains 15 residues. Germline V gives CDR1 KGHDR, CDR2 SFDVKD. Unmatched junction bases numbered 4, after V lost 4 bases and J lost 2 bases. CDR3 sequence reads: CATSEGTVPGNTIYF. Here the CDR3 DNA reads TGTGCCACCAGTGAAGGGACAGTCCCTGGAAACACCATATATTTT.

This chain uses TRBV7-2 with TRBJ2-7, with D possibly being TRBD1 (5 bases). Germline CDR1 is SGHTA and CDR2 is FQGNSA. The CDR3 totals 13 residues. V dropped 0 bases and J dropped 2 bases, with 5 bases sitting between them. CDR3 sequence reads: CASSLAGAYEQYF. In nucleotides, the CDR3 is TGTGCCAGCAGCTTAGCAGGGGCCTACGAGCAGTACTTC.

The chain combines TRBV9 with TRBJ1-3; 8 nucleotides agree with TRBD1. Looked up from germline, CDR1 is SGDLS and CDR2 is YYNGEE. This CDR3 is built from 16 residues. The trim removed 3 bases at V and 0 bases at J, leaving 5 bases unmatched. This CDR3 reads CASSDLTGGSGNTIYF. The CDR3 nucleotides read TGTGCCAGCAGCGATCTCACAGGGGGCTCTGGAAACACCATATATTTT.

This rearrangement joins TRBV15 to TRBJ2-1; tentatively, D is TRBD1 (5 bases). V shed 11 bases and J shed 2 bases, with 10 bases lying between them. Germline V CDR1 and CDR2: LNHNV, YYDKDF (reference sequence). The CDR3 spans 12 residues. CDR3 protein: CAVQVPYNEQFF. For the CDR3, the DNA is TGTGCCGTACAGGTTCCCTACAATGAGCAGTTCTTC.